This passage covers 21 T cell receptor beta chains from one sample sequenced in a study of T and B cells in COVID-19 patients (dated by TCRdb to the early 2020s). TCRdb names Illumina MiSeq as the instrument used. TRB rearrangements were amplified by multiplex PCR with BIOMED2 TRB-A/B primer pools. The raw public reads went through TCRdb reprocessing: fastp at Q25, MiXCR clone calling, in-frame beta chains kept. Every entry covers one CDR3 protein and lists the most common genes and DNA from its rows. The sample has about 18,000 distinct CDR3 sequences on record, roughly 36% of them singletons. The ten most abundant clones make up 16% of the sample. TRB repertoires were amplified from 250-500 ng of genomic DNA extracted from blood. The sample consisted of blood. The origin of the receptors is a human donor with active COVID-19.

The rearrangement uses TRBV15 and TRBJ2-5, with D perhaps given as TRBD1 or TRBD2 (5 bases each). Trimming pared 1 base from V and 5 bases from J, leaving 8 bases between. Germline CDR1 and CDR2: LNHNV and YYDKDF (reference sequence). The length of the CDR3 is 13 residues. The CDR3 coding sequence is TGTGCCACCAGCAGAGGGGGGTGGGAGACCCAGTACTTC. It encodes CATSRGGWETQYF.

This chain uses TRBV27 with TRBJ2-5; 11 positions agree with TRBD2. With the DNA end fitting TRBJ2-7 better, the J assignment may be wrong. Per germline, CDR1 MNHEY and CDR2 SMNVEV (reference sequence). The CDR3 consists of 15 residues. CDR3 in DNA: TGTGCCAGCAGTTTGGTTAGCGGGGGGGGTGGCGAGCAGTACTTC. Protein sequence: CASSLVSGGGGEQYF.

Only a few counts were recorded for this clonotype. The genes are TRBV12-3 or TRBV12-4 and TRBJ2-1; D is unclear. V was shortened by 3 bases and J by 7 bases, with 7 bases between the two germline ends. The CDR3 is 12 residues long. DNA of the CDR3: TGTGCCAGCAGTTTTGGCGCGAATGAGCAGTTCTTC. Its translation: CASSFGANEQFF.

This chain joins TRBV12-3 or TRBV12-4 and TRBJ2-2, with D possibly being TRBD1 or TRBD2 (5 bases each). There are 14 residues in the CDR3. The V and J ends lost 6 bases and 7 bases respectively, with 15 bases between them. CDR3 nucleotides: TGTGCCAGCAGGAGGGGCGGCACTCTCGGGGAGCTGTTTTTT. It is translated as CASRRGGTLGELFF.

Note on this clonotype: A clone one base away is much larger, so this may be a read error. The chain couples TRBV19 to TRBJ2-5, with 9 bases lining up with TRBD1. This CDR3 is built from 14 residues. Germline-derived CDR1 and CDR2 are LNHDA and SQIVND (reference sequence). For the CDR3, the DNA is TGTGCCAGTACTGAGACAGGGGGAGGAGAGACCCATTACTTC. Residues: CASTETGGGETHYF.

This clonotype was counted only a few times. The genes are TRBV6-6 and TRBJ1-1; D is unresolved. The length of the CDR3 is 14 residues. V lost 7 bases and J lost 4, with 16 bases in between. CDR1 and CDR2 from the germline V gene are MNHNY and SVGAGI (reference sequence). CDR3 region: CASKDGGSTTEAFF. The CDR3 DNA reads as TGTGCCAGCAAGGATGGTGGCAGCACCACTGAAGCTTTCTTT.

V and J are TRBV5-6 and TRBJ2-1; 10 bases map to TRBD2. The CDR3 consists of 18 residues. Germline loops: CDR1 SGHDT, CDR2 YYEEEE. Trimming took 0 bases from V and 8 from J; bases not matched to a gene: 14. CDR3 residues: CASSLASPLAGLVDEQFF. The CDR3 region has the DNA TGTGCCAGCAGCTTGGCCTCTCCACTAGCGGGGTTAGTCGATGAGCAGTTCTTC.

This clonotype has ten or more counts. V and J are TRBV19 and TRBJ1-2; D remains unclear. CDR3 length: 12 residues. CDR1 is LNHDA and CDR2 is SQIVND in the germline V gene (reference sequence). V lost 5 bases to trimming and J lost 7 bases, with 11 bases between them. This CDR3 reads CASSVLSGGYTF. The CDR3, as DNA: TGTGCCAGTAGTGTCCTTTCCGGTGGCTACACCTTC.

This clonotype is medium-sized within its sample. The chain joins TRBV19 to TRBJ2-2, with a possible D match to TRBD1 (5 bases). Trimming took 1 base from V and 4 from J, leaving 10 bases between them. Germline CDR1 and CDR2: LNHDA and SQIVND (reference sequence). The CDR3 is 15 residues long. CDR3 bases: TGTGCCAGTAGTATAGTAAACAGGCCCACCGGGGAGCTGTTTTTT. Its protein is CASSIVNRPTGELFF.

A few counts support this clonotype. The chain combines TRBV6-2 or TRBV6-3 with TRBJ1-2, with D uncertain. CDR1 MNHEY and CDR2 SVGEGT come from the germline V gene. There are 13 residues in the CDR3. Between the trimmed V and J ends, which lost 7 bases and 4 bases, there was a span of 13 bases. The CDR3 DNA follows: TGTGCCAGCAATGTCCAGGTCGGCTATGGCTACACCTTC. Encoded protein: CASNVQVGYGYTF.

The chain has TRBV10-3 and TRBJ1-2; 10 bases are a match to TRBD1. Germline V gene data show CDR1 as ENHRY and CDR2 as SYGVKD. V lost 5 bases and J lost 4; bases outside the gene matches: 7. CDR3 length equals 15 residues. The CDR3 loop is CAISLPGQGSYGYTF. The DNA of the CDR3 is TGTGCCATCAGTTTACCGGGACAGGGGAGCTATGGCTACACCTTC.

V is TRBV6-1 and J is TRBJ2-7; the D is unclear. CDR1 and CDR2 from the germline V gene are MNHNS and SASEGT. Trimming stripped 4 bases from V and 7 bases from J, with 17 bases between. The CDR3 runs to 14 residues. CDR3 coding DNA: TGTGCCAGCAGTGCTAGGTCCCTCGACAATGAGCAGTACGTC. Its protein is CASSARSLDNEQYV.

V and J are TRBV18 and TRBJ1-5, with 7 bases matching TRBD1. Germline CDR1 is KGHSH and CDR2 is LQKENI. V gave up 4 bases and J gave up 2 bases; unmatched junction bases: 5. CDR3 length equals 15 residues. CDR3: CASSRQGTGNQPQHF. CDR3 DNA sequence: TGTGCCAGCTCACGACAGGGTACGGGCAATCAGCCCCAGCATTTT.

V and J are TRBV6-5 and TRBJ1-1, with 7 bases that match TRBD1. CDR1 is MNHEY, CDR2 SVGAGI, per germline. This CDR3 comprises 13 residues. V shed 7 bases, J shed 8 bases, and the junction held 10 bases outside the gene matches. CDR3 sequence: CASTEGAAIEAFF. The CDR3, as DNA: TGTGCCAGCACCGAGGGGGCGGCTATCGAAGCTTTCTTT.

This clonotype was detected a few times. V gene TRBV6-2 or TRBV6-3 combines with J gene TRBJ2-6; D gene unclear. The CDR3 runs to 14 residues. Per germline, CDR1 MNHEY and CDR2 SVGEGT. The V end was cut by 8 bases, the J end by 0 bases, with 8 bases between. The CDR3 bases are TGTGCCAGCGGTAGGACCTCTGGGGCCAACGTCCTGACTTTC. Protein: CASGRTSGANVLTF.

This clonotype was counted a single time. The genes are TRBV5-6 and TRBJ1-1, with 8 bases fitting TRBD1. Germline CDR1 is SGHDT and CDR2 is YYEEEE. The CDR3 is made up of 21 amino acids. The V and J ends lost 3 bases and 0 bases, in that order; junction bases with no gene match: 22. The CDR3 loop is CASSSYQGQVFSQGMNTEAFF. DNA for the CDR3: TGTGCCAGCAGCTCTTATCAGGGACAGGTTTTTAGTCAGGGCATGAACACTGAAGCTTTCTTT.

This clonotype appeared a single time. CDR3 nucleotides: TGTGCCAGCAGCTTGGCGGGGGCGATGAACACTGAAGCTTTCTTT. Residues: CASSLAGAMNTEAFF. This chain links TRBV5-6 with TRBJ1-1, with D perhaps matching TRBD1 (6 bases). V was cut by 0 bases and J by 0 bases, with 9 bases left in between. Germline lookup yields CDR1 SGHDT and CDR2 YYEEEE. CDR3 size: 15 residues.

V usage is TRBV7-6 and J usage is TRBJ2-5; TRBD2 matches at 13 bases. The end of the DNA is better explained by TRBJ2-1, so the J call may be wrong. This CDR3 is built from 15 residues. Per germline, CDR1 SGHVS and CDR2 FNYEAQ. In DNA, the CDR3 is TGTGCCAGTAATCAACTAGCGGGGGGGCCAATTGAGCAGTTCTTC. Protein product: CASNQLAGGPIEQFF.

The sample holds a few counts of this clonotype. The chain combines TRBV12-3 or TRBV12-4 with TRBJ1-5; 8 bases align to TRBD1. Unmatched junction bases numbered 6, after V lost 5 bases and J lost 9 bases. This CDR3 has 13 amino acids. The DNA for the CDR3 is TGTGCCAGCAGTCCAGGGACAGGTTGGCCCCAGCATTTT. Translating it yields CASSPGTGWPQHF.

The genes are TRBV14 and TRBJ2-7, with D unclear. The V gene's germline CDR1 is SGHDN and CDR2 FVKESK. The V end was cut by 4 bases, the J end by 3 bases, with 22 bases between. This CDR3 spans 17 amino acids. The CDR3 DNA is TGTGCCAGCAGCCCCGATGGTGTGTCTTACTTTTACTACGAGCAGTACGTC. Amino acids: CASSPDGVSYFYYEQYV.

Points on this clonotype: Given the absence of the conserved phenylalanine or tryptophan at the CDR3 end, a read error is likely. The limits of the CDR3 on the DNA are not certain, so only TCRdb's listed CDR3 is given. CDR3 region: CASSYEYRLFM. The rearrangement uses TRBV6-6 and TRBJ1-2. CDR1 is MNHNY and CDR2 is SVGAGI in the germline V gene (reference sequence). The CDR3 is 11 amino acids in total, end residues counted.